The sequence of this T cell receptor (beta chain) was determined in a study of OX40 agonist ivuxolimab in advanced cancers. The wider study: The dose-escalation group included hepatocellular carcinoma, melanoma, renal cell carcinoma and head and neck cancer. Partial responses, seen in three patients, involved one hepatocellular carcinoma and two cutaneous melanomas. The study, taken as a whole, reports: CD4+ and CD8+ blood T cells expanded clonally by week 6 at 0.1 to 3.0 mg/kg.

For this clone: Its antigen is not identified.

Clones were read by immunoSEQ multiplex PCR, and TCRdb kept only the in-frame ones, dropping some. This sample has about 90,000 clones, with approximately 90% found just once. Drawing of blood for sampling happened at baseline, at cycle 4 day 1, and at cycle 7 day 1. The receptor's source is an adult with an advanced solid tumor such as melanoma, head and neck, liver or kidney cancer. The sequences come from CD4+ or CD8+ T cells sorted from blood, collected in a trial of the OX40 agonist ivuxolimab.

The CDR3 sequence is CAWNDRPYNSPLHF. The CDR3 nucleotides read TGTGCCTGGAACGACAGGCCCTATAATTCACCCCTCCACTTT. This chain joins TRBV30 and TRBJ1-6; possible D gene TRBD1, 6 bases. There are 14 residues in the CDR3. V lost 4 bases, J lost 2 bases, and 9 bases lay in between. The V gene's germline CDR1 is GTSNPN and CDR2 SVGIG (reference sequence).